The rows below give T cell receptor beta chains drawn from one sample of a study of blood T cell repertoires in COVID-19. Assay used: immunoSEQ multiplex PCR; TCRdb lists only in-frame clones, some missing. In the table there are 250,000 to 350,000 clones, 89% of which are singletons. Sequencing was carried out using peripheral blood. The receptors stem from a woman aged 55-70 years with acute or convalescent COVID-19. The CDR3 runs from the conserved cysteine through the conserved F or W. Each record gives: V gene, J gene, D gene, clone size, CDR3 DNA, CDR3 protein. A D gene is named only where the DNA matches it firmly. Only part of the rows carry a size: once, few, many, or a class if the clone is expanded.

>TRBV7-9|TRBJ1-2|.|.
TGTGCCAGCAGCTTCCCAAGGGGCAGGGAAAGTAGGAACTATGGCTACACCTTC
CASSFPRGRESRNYGYTF
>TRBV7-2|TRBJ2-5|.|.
TGTGCCAGCAGCCCTGGTACTGTTCCCACTCAAGAGACCCAGTACTTC
CASSPGTVPTQETQYF
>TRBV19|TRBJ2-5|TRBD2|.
TGTGCCAGTAGTCTGCGACCGGCCGGGACTAGCGGGGCGGAGGGAGAGACCCAGTACTTC
CASSLRPAGTSGAEGETQYF
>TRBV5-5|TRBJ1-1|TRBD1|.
TGTGCCAGCAGCCCGTCAGGGGGCTGGAACACTGAAGCTTTCTTT
CASSPSGGWNTEAFF
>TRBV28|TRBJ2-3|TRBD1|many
TGTGCCAGCCACAGGGGTGTGAGCACAGATACGCAGTATTTT
CASHRGVSTDTQYF
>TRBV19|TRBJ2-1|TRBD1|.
TGTGCCAGTAGTAGACAGGGGGCCAATCGGTACAATGAGCAGTTCTTC
CASSRQGANRYNEQFF
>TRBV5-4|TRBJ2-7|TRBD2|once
TGTGCCAGCAGCTTGCGAGCGGGAGGAGGGTCCGAGCAGTACTTC
CASSLRAGGGSEQYF
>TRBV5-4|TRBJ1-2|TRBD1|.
TGTGCCAGCAGCTCACAGGGGGATCGTGGCTACACCTTC
CASSSQGDRGYTF
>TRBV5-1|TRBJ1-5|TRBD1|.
TGCGCCAGCAGCTTGCAGGGGGCCAGCAATCAGCCCCAGCATTTT
CASSLQGASNQPQHF
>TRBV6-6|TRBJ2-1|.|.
TGTGCCAGCAGCACCCGGGACAAGGCTGGGAATGAGCAGTTCTTC
CASSTRDKAGNEQFF
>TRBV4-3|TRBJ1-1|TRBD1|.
TGCGCCAGCAGCTTACGGACCGGGACAGGGCTCAACTGGGGGAACACTGAAGCTTTCTTT
CASSLRTGTGLNWGNTEAFF
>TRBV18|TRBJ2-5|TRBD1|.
TGTGCCAGCTCACCACTAGAGACAGGGGGACGAGAGACCCAGTACTTC
CASSPLETGGRETQYF
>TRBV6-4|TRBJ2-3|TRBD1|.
TGTGCCAGCAGTGACGCAGGGGGAGCCACAGATACGCAGTATTTT
CASSDAGGATDTQYF